This passage covers 21 T cell receptor beta chains from one sample sequenced in a study of response to subunit inactivated influenza vaccine. TCRdb processed the RT-PCR reads anew with MiXCR; each CDR3 protein has one entry. This table has about 700,000 distinct CDR3 sequences, around a sixth appearing once. Sequenced material: PBMCs from blood, taken approximately 12 days after vaccination. The receptors shown here come from a man aged 45-60 years who received an inactivated influenza vaccine.

For this clonotype: Being one base from a much bigger clone, this may be a read error. This chain connects TRBV20-1 to TRBJ1-2, with a weak D call TRBD1 (5 bases). The germline gives CDR1 DFQATT, CDR2 SNEGSKA (reference sequence). CDR3 length equals 12 residues. V was pared by 7 bases and J by 5 bases, with 14 bases between. This chain's CDR3 is CSGRSGLYGYTF. CDR3 DNA sequence: TGCAGTGGTAGGTCAGGGCTATATGGCTACACCTTC.

This clonotype has more than one count but fewer than ten. The genes are TRBV7-2 and TRBJ2-3; no clear D. V dropped 4 bases and J dropped 6 bases, with 11 bases sitting between them. The CDR3 sequence is 13 residues long. CDR1 and CDR2 (germline): SGHTA, FQGNSA. The CDR3 protein is CASSYRPRDTQYF. The CDR3 coding sequence is TGTGCCAGCAGCTACCGCCCCCGGGATACGCAGTATTTT.

This clonotype was detected a few times. This sequence joins TRBV3-1 and TRBJ1-5, with D possibly TRBD1 on 5 matching bases. The CDR3 runs 15 residues. Germline-derived CDR1 and CDR2 are LGHDT and YNNKEL (reference sequence). The germline V and J ends were trimmed by 4 bases and 2 bases, with 12 bases remaining between them. DNA of the CDR3: TGTGCCAGCAGCCTCGGCCGGGACGGCAATCAGCCCCAGCATTTT. As protein: CASSLGRDGNQPQHF.

This clonotype has just a few counts. This sequence joins TRBV15 and TRBJ2-3; 9 bases are a match to TRBD2. The germline gives CDR1 LNHNV, CDR2 YYDKDF (reference sequence). This CDR3 spans 16 amino acids. V was clipped by 4 bases and J by 5 bases; unmatched bases: 10. CDR3 in amino acids: CATSTLSGRGRDTQYF. In DNA, the CDR3 is TGTGCCACCAGCACCCTTAGCGGGAGAGGGAGAGATACGCAGTATTTT. Drawing the rest from reference TRBV15 and TRBJ2-3, the complete variable domain is DAMVIQNPRYQVTQFGKPVTLSCSQTLNHNVMYWYQQKSSQAPKLLFHYYDKDFNNEADTPDNFQSRRPNTSFCFLDIRSPGLGDTAMYLCATSTLSGRGRDTQYFGPGTRLTVL.

This clonotype was found a few times. The V call is TRBV7-9, the J call TRBJ2-1, with unresolved D. Germline values: CDR1 SEHNR, CDR2 FQNEAQ (reference sequence). The CDR3 has 12 amino acids. V dropped 1 base and J dropped 6 bases, with 4 bases sitting between them. The CDR3 DNA follows: TGTGCCAGCAGCTTAGATATCAATGAGCAGTTCTTC. Translated: CASSLDINEQFF.

This clonotype was recorded a few times. The gene calls are TRBV29-1 and TRBJ2-7, with TRBD1 matching over 7 bases. The CDR3 has 14 amino acids. The V gene end was trimmed by 0 bases and the J gene end by 4 bases; junction bases not matched to a gene: 6. Germline V gene lookup returns CDR1 SQVTM and CDR2 ANQGSEA. This chain's CDR3 is CSVEEGSTGYEQYF. CDR3 bases: TGCAGCGTTGAAGAGGGCTCGACAGGGTACGAGCAGTACTTC.

The chain links TRBV5-5 to TRBJ2-5; D gene unclear. The CDR3 consists of 12 residues. Germline assignment: CDR1 SGHKS and CDR2 YYEKEE (reference sequence). Trimming stripped 3 bases from V and 5 bases from J, with 8 bases between. The CDR3 here is CASSSQAETQYF. CDR3 nucleotide sequence: TGTGCCAGCAGCTCCCAAGCGGAGACCCAGTACTTC.

This clonotype was detected only a few times. V usage is TRBV4-2 and J usage is TRBJ2-1; D gene unclear. The CDR3 loop spans 15 amino acids. V shed 0 bases and J shed 2 bases, with 8 bases lying between them. Germline CDR1 is LGHNA and CDR2 is YNFKEQ. CDR3 in DNA: TGTGCCAGCAGCCAAGAGGCTAACGCCTACAATGAGCAGTTCTTC. The encoded protein is CASSQEANAYNEQFF.

This clonotype was observed a few times. V is TRBV20-1 and J is TRBJ2-6; the match to TRBD2 covers 8 bases. V was clipped by 7 bases and J by 6 bases; unmatched bases: 14. The CDR3 runs to 16 residues. CDR1 DFQATT and CDR2 SNEGSKA come from the germline V gene (reference sequence). The CDR3 here is CSVVPGGGLLANVLTF. In nucleotides, the CDR3 is TGCAGTGTTGTACCGGGGGGGGGGCTCCTGGCCAACGTCCTGACTTTC.

V gene TRBV4-3 combines with J gene TRBJ2-7; a possible D gene is TRBD2 (5 bases). V was trimmed by 5 bases and J by 0 bases, leaving 11 bases between them. The CDR3 spans 14 residues. Germline-derived CDR1 and CDR2 are LGHNA and YSLEER. This chain's CDR3 is CASSKEADSYEQYF. The DNA for the CDR3 is TGCGCCAGCAGCAAGGAGGCAGACTCCTACGAGCAGTACTTC.

With respect to this clonotype: This could be a read error, since a much larger clone is one nucleotide away. The chain is built from TRBV30 and TRBJ2-2; maybe TRBD2 (5 bases). Germline V gene lookup returns CDR1 GTSNPN and CDR2 SVGIG (reference sequence). The CDR3 has 15 residues. The CDR3 spells CAWSSLAINTGEPFF. The CDR3 DNA reads as TGTGCCTGGAGTAGCCTAGCAATAAACACCGGGGAGCCGTTTTTT.

This chain uses TRBV12-3 or TRBV12-4 with TRBJ2-1, with TRBD2 as a possible D gene (5 bases). V gave up 5 bases and J gave up 4 bases, with 12 bases separating them. The CDR3 is made up of 14 amino acids. The CDR3 region is CASSADGKYNEQFF. The CDR3 nucleotides read TGTGCCAGCAGTGCGGACGGGAAATACAATGAGCAGTTCTTC.

V gene TRBV9 combines with J gene TRBJ1-4; 7 bases are shared with TRBD1. Germline V gene sequence: CDR1 SGDLS, CDR2 YYNGEE. J lost 6 bases, V lost 0 bases, and 5 bases had no gene match. The CDR3 has 15 residues. CDR3 DNA sequence: TGTGCCAGCAGCGTAGGGGAGGGGGCATATGAAAAACTGTTTTTT. This gives the protein CASSVGEGAYEKLFF.

This clonotype was seen ten or more times. The chain combines TRBV28 with TRBJ2-5; TRBD1 matches at 8 bases. Trimming took 3 bases from V and 5 from J; bases not matched to a gene: 5. Looked up from germline, CDR1 is MDHEN and CDR2 is SYDVKM. This CDR3 region has 14 residues. DNA of the CDR3: TGTGCCAGCAGTTTCCTGACAGGGGATGAGACCCAGTACTTC. This gives the protein CASSFLTGDETQYF.

For the CDR3, the DNA is TGCGCCAGCAGCTTGGCGGGGGGGCAAAATGAGCAGTTCTTC. Protein: CASSLAGGQNEQFF. The V and J genes are TRBV5-1 and TRBJ2-1; the match to TRBD2 covers 8 bases. CDR1 SGHRS and CDR2 YFSETQ come from the germline V gene. This CDR3 contains 14 residues. Trimming at V came to 0 bases and at J to 7 bases, leaving 3 bases not matched to a gene. Variable domain in full (rest from reference TRBV5-1 and TRBJ2-1): KAGVTQTPRYLIKTRGQQVTLSCSPISGHRSVSWYQQTPGQGLQFLFEYFSETQRNKGNFPGRFSGRQFSNSRSEMNVSTLELGDSALYLCASSLAGGQNEQFFGPGTRLTVL.

V gene TRBV15 combines with J gene TRBJ2-7; maybe TRBD1 (6 bases). Trimming stripped 5 bases from V and 2 bases from J, with 13 bases between. The CDR3 runs to 14 residues. Germline V gene sequence: CDR1 LNHNV, CDR2 YYDKDF (reference sequence). CDR3 region: CATSPRDTAYEQYF. The CDR3 nucleotides read TGTGCCACCAGCCCTCGGGACACGGCCTACGAGCAGTACTTC.

This clonotype was seen ten or more times. The gene calls are TRBV4-2 and TRBJ1-2; D gene ambiguous. This CDR3 contains 15 residues. With 3 bases removed from V and 0 bases from J, the gap between germline ends came to 11 bases. Germline assignment: CDR1 LGHNA and CDR2 YNFKEQ. CDR3 protein: CASSQRIEANYGYTF. CDR3 nucleotide sequence: TGTGCCAGCAGCCAGAGAATTGAGGCTAACTATGGCTACACCTTC.

DNA for the CDR3: TGTGCCAGCAGCTTAACCGGGGGTAGCCGGATAAAGACCCAGTACTTC. Translating it yields CASSLTGGSRIKTQYF. J is TRBJ2-5 and V is TRBV7-6, with a tentative D call TRBD2 (6 bases). The CDR3 is 16 amino acids. Germline CDR1 SGHVS, CDR2 FNYEAQ. The V gene lost 2 bases and the J gene lost 6 bases, with 19 bases spanning the gap.

This clonotype was observed a handful of times. The J gene is TRBJ2-3, the V gene TRBV7-2; D remains unclear. Germline CDR1 is SGHTA and CDR2 is FQGNSA. CDR3 length: 13 amino acids. The V and J ends lost 8 bases and 4 bases respectively, with 13 bases between them. The chain's CDR3 is CASALQVPDTQYF. The CDR3 region has the DNA TGTGCCAGCGCGCTTCAGGTCCCAGATACGCAGTATTTT.

This clonotype has just a few counts. Written as DNA, the CDR3 is TGCGCCAGCAGCCAAGTCGAGGTAGAGGGGGAAACTTTCTTT. Translation: CASSQVEVEGETFF. J is TRBJ1-1 and V is TRBV4-1; tentatively, D is TRBD1 (6 bases). Deletions cut 1 base from V and 12 bases from J, with 18 bases between. Germline V CDR1 and CDR2: MGHRA, YSYEKL. The CDR3 extends over 14 amino acids.

This chain joins TRBV29-1 and TRBJ2-1, with D perhaps matching TRBD1 or TRBD2 (5 bases each). The V gene's germline CDR1 is SQVTM and CDR2 ANQGSEA. Trimming shortened V by 4 bases and J by 8 bases, and 15 bases separated the two germline ends. CDR3 size: 13 residues. The CDR3 reads CSVGGFGLDEQFF. The CDR3 region has the DNA TGCAGCGTTGGGGGGTTCGGGCTCGATGAGCAGTTCTTC.